This TCR beta chain was captured by sequencing in a study of T cell responses to AZD1222 COVID-19 vaccine. The assay was immunoSEQ multiplex PCR, and TCRdb's table has in-frame clones only and misses some. In the table there are 77,000 or so clones, 80% to 95% of which are singletons. Second doses were pooled across both intervals (about 4 or about 12 weeks). This clonotype originated in an adult who received the AZD1222 COVID-19 vaccine. Sequencing was performed on peripheral blood, taken 28 days after the second AZD1222 dose.

The CDR3, as DNA: TGTGCCAGCAGGGCCTCCGGGACAGTCTACGAGCAGTACTTC. Its protein is CASRASGTVYEQYF. The chain carries TRBV6-5 and TRBJ2-7; 7 nucleotides line up with TRBD1. CDR3 length: 14 residues. Looked up from germline, CDR1 is MNHEY and CDR2 is SVGAGI. V shed 6 bases, J shed 3 bases, and the junction held 8 bases outside the gene matches.